Listed below are T cell receptor beta chains from one sample, sequenced in a study of beta chain features in type 1 diabetes. Generated by immunoSEQ multiplex PCR, the TCRdb table keeps only in-frame clones and is missing some. Altogether a few hundred thousand clones are present, about 30% being singletons, with the ten largest covering about 3.9%. The sample comprised central memory CD4+ T cells from blood. The receptor set was obtained from a man aged 25 to 40 in good health. Each CDR3 is given with its conserved first and last residue. D genes are given only for firm matches. Clone size is given for some rows only: seen once, a few or many times, or a class if the clone is expanded.

>TRBJ2-2|few|NA|TRBV28
TGTGCCAGCAGTTTACCGATACACACCGGGGAGCTGTTTTTT
CASSLPIHTGELFF
>TRBJ2-2|few|NA|TRBV5-4
TGTGCCAGCAGCCGGGCAGGGCCTAGCACCGGGGAGCTGTTTTTT
CASSRAGPSTGELFF
>TRBJ2-1|many|TRBD2|TRBV15
TGTGCCACCAGCCCACGCAGCGGGGCCCACAATGAGCAGTTCTTC
CATSPRSGAHNEQFF
>TRBJ2-1|NA|NA|TRBV29-1
TGCAGCGTTGGACCCGGGGAGCAGTTCTTC
CSVGPGEQFF
>TRBJ2-3|NA|TRBD1|TRBV6-5
TGTGCCAGCAGTCAAGGGGGCAGGACAGATACGCAGTATTTT
CASSQGGRTDTQYF
>TRBJ2-3|few|TRBD1|TRBV29-1
TGCAGCGTAGCATCCCTGACAGGGGCGGCGCAGTATTTT
CSVASLTGAAQYF
>TRBJ1-5|few|NA|TRBV10-3
TGTGCCATCAGTGACCAGCGGGATAATCAGCCCCAGCATTTT
CAISDQRDNQPQHF
>TRBJ2-7|NA|NA|TRBV6-1
TGTGCCAGCAACCGAGAACGGGGAGGCTACGAGCAGTACTTC
CASNRERGGYEQYF
>TRBJ1-1|NA|NA|TRBV7-6
TGTGCCAGCAGCTTGAGAGCGAACACTGAAGCTTTCTTT
CASSLRANTEAFF
>TRBJ2-2|NA|NA|TRBV27
TGTGCCAGCACCGCCCGGGGCAGCAACACCGGGGAGCTGTTTTTT
CASTARGSNTGELFF
>TRBJ2-1|many|NA|TRBV29-1
TGCAGCGTTGAAACCGGGTACGATGAGCAGTTCTTC
CSVETGYDEQFF
>TRBJ2-2|few|NA|TRBV14
TGTGCCAGCAGCCAAGCGCCGAACACCGGGGAGCTGTTTTTT
CASSQAPNTGELFF
>TRBJ2-7|NA|NA|TRBV11-2
TGTGCCAGCAGCTTAGTTCAGGGCTACGAGCAGTACTTC
CASSLVQGYEQYF
>TRBJ1-2|NA|NA|TRBV5-4
TGTGCCAGCAGCTTGGATATGGATGTCTATGGCTACACCTTC
CASSLDMDVYGYTF
>TRBJ2-1|few|NA|TRBV7-9
TGTGCCAGCAGGCCCACCGCCGGAGGGAATGAGCAGTTCTTC
CASRPTAGGNEQFF
>TRBJ2-3|many|TRBD2|TRBV29-1
TGCAGCGTTGAAGGGACTAGTTTGGCAGATACGCAGTATTTT
CSVEGTSLADTQYF
>TRBJ1-6|NA|NA|TRBV5-1
TGCGCCAGCAGCTTGGTTGGGGGCGCGGGTAATTCACCCCTCCACTTT
CASSLVGGAGNSPLHF
>TRBJ1-1|few|NA|TRBV2
TGTGCCAGCAGTGTTGAAAGAGAATCGAACACTGAAGCTTTCTTT
CASSVERESNTEAFF
>TRBJ2-5|NA|TRBD1|TRBV5-6
TGTGCCAGCAGCTCAAGGACAGGGGGCAGAGTTGAAGAGACCCAGTACTTC
CASSSRTGGRVEETQYF
>TRBJ1-6|NA|TRBD1|TRBV30
TGTGCCTGGACCCCCGCCCCCAACCGACAGGGGTATAATTCACCCCTCCACTTT
CAWTPAPNRQGYNSPLHF
>TRBJ2-7|NA|NA|TRBV6-1
TGTGCCAGCAGTCACCCGCTGGGGCTCTACGAGCAGTACTTC
CASSHPLGLYEQYF
>TRBJ2-5|few|NA|TRBV15
TGTGCCACCAGCTCCGGTCAACGGGAGACCCAGTACTTC
CATSSGQRETQYF
>TRBJ2-2|NA|TRBD2|TRBV7-2
TGTGCCAGCAGCCGCTCCGGTAGCGGGAGGATAACCGGGGAGCTGTTTTTT
CASSRSGSGRITGELFF
>TRBJ2-5|NA|NA|TRBV12-5
TGTGCTTCGGGGTTGGGAGAGACCCAGTACTTC
CASGLGETQYF
>TRBJ2-7|NA|TRBD1|TRBV15
TGTGCCACCAGCTACGGGACAGGGAACACCTACGAGCAGTACTTC
CATSYGTGNTYEQYF
>TRBJ1-2|NA|NA|TRBV6-1
TGTGCCAGCCAAGCCGGCTATGGCTACACCTTC
CASQAGYGYTF
>TRBJ2-3|NA|NA|TRBV5-6
TGTGCCAGCAGCTTGAACGCGGATACGCAGTATTTT
CASSLNADTQYF
>TRBJ2-5|NA|TRBD2|TRBV30
TGTGCCTGGGGGACTAGCGGGGCCCCTATCCAAGAGACCCAGTACTTC
CAWGTSGAPIQETQYF
>TRBJ2-3|NA|NA|TRBV29-1
TGCAGCGCCCGACGGGGGAGCGATGCTAGCACAGATACGCAGTATTTT
CSARRGSDASTDTQYF
>TRBJ2-4|NA|TRBD2|TRBV7-9
TGTGCCAGCAGCACCGGGACTAGAGTCCTAAAAGACATTCAGTACTTC
CASSTGTRVLKDIQYF
>TRBJ2-7|NA|NA|TRBV21-1
TGTGCCAGCAGCGGCCGTGGTTGTCTCCCGAACAGCGACGAGCAGTACTTC
CASSGRGCLPNSDEQYF
>TRBJ2-7|NA|NA|TRBV28
TGTGCCAGCAGTTTATTTGACGGAACCTACGAGCAGTACTTC
CASSLFDGTYEQYF
>TRBJ2-2|NA|TRBD1|TRBV13
TGTGCCAGCAGCCGGGACAGGGGTAACACCGGGGAGCTGTTTTTT
CASSRDRGNTGELFF
>TRBJ2-1|NA|NA|TRBV19
TGTGCCAGTACCAGAAGCGGCCGGCGCTCCTACAATGAGCAGTTCTTC
CASTRSGRRSYNEQFF
>TRBJ2-7|NA|TRBD1|TRBV2
TGTGCCAGCAGTCGAAGTGTACGACAGGGCTACGAGCAGTACTTC
CASSRSVRQGYEQYF
>TRBJ2-7|NA|NA|TRBV7-9
TGTGCCAGCAGCCCTTGGTCGGCTTCCTACGAGCAGTACTTC
CASSPWSASYEQYF
>TRBJ2-7|few|TRBD1|TRBV28
TGTGCCAGCAGGTCGGGACAGAGCGCCTACGAGCAGTACTTC
CASRSGQSAYEQYF
>TRBJ2-7|few|NA|TRBV7-2
TGTGCCAGCAGCTTAGTGTGGTACGAGCAGTACTTC
CASSLVWYEQYF
>TRBJ2-7|NA|NA|TRBV30
TGTGCCTGGAGTACAGGAGGAAACTACGAGCAGTACTTC
CAWSTGGNYEQYF
>TRBJ2-7|NA|NA|TRBV30
TGTGCCTGGAGTGTAGAGGGGGAGCAGTACTTC
CAWSVEGEQYF
>TRBJ2-5|NA|TRBD2|TRBV29-1
TGCAGCGTTGCCGGGGGGGCAGGAGATAGGACCCAGTACTTC
CSVAGGAGDRTQYF
>TRBJ1-2|NA|TRBD1|TRBV30
TGTGCCTGGACACGGACAGGGAGGTCTGGCTACACCTTC
CAWTRTGRSGYTF
>TRBJ2-1|few|TRBD1|TRBV10-3
TGTGCCATCAGAATCCGGGACAGCTCCTACAATGAGCAGTTCTTC
CAIRIRDSSYNEQFF
>TRBJ2-3|few|NA|TRBV6-5
TGTGCCAGCAGTTCGACGGGGCTTGACGATACGCAGTATTTT
CASSSTGLDDTQYF
>TRBJ2-3|NA|NA|TRBV2
TGTGCCAGCAGTGAAGCGAGGTCAACAGATACGCAGTATTTT
CASSEARSTDTQYF